These 17 T cell receptor beta chains originate from one sample sequenced in a study of cytomegalovirus exposure and HLA in healthy donors. The PCR contained 60 Vbeta and 13 Jbeta primers. TCRdb's copy holds only in-frame clones and misses some; the assay was immunoSEQ multiplex PCR. The sample has approximately 150,000 clones; around 75% are singletons. Specimen: PBMCs. The receptors here all came from a man aged 40-55 years in good health and CMV-seronegative.

The rearrangement uses TRBV7-2 and TRBJ2-3, with 12 bases aligning to TRBD2. Germline CDR1 reads SGHTA; CDR2 reads FQGNSA. V lost 3 bases, J lost 6 bases, and 4 bases stayed unmatched. This CDR3 comprises 15 residues. The CDR3, as DNA: TGTGCCAGCAGCTTTACTAGCGGGGGGTGGGATACGCAGTATTTT. It is translated as CASSFTSGGWDTQYF.

In its sample, this clone was seen many times. This chain connects TRBV2 to TRBJ1-1; D is undetermined. Germline CDR1 and CDR2: SNHLY and FYNNEI. The V gene lost 6 bases and the J gene lost 1 base, with 12 bases spanning the gap. This CDR3 is 14 amino acids long. CDR3 sequence (DNA): TGTGCCAGCAGCGCTCATACTGAGAACACTGAAGCTTTCTTT. Translation gives CASSAHTENTEAFF.

This chain links TRBV18 with TRBJ1-2; TRBD1 agrees at 7 bases. V trimming: 2 bases; J trimming: 4 bases; junction bases outside the gene matches: 10. This CDR3 contains 16 residues. Germline V gene lookup returns CDR1 KGHSH and CDR2 LQKENI. The CDR3 is CASSPGQVRTFYGYTF. CDR3 bases: TGTGCCAGCTCACCAGGACAGGTCCGAACTTTCTATGGCTACACCTTC.

This sequence joins TRBV27 and TRBJ1-5, with 12 positions matching TRBD1. The CDR3 extends over 14 amino acids. V dropped 10 bases and J dropped 6; count of bases not matched to a gene: 7. The germline V gene has CDR1 MNHEY and CDR2 SMNVEV (reference sequence). CDR3 in amino acids: CATQGQGAAQPQHF. Written as DNA, the CDR3 is TGTGCCACACAGGGACAGGGGGCAGCTCAGCCCCAGCATTTT.

Details on this clone: Within the sample, other DNA sequences also encode this same CDR3. CDR3 sequence reads: CASSFPGGYNEQFF. CDR3 DNA: TGTGCCAGCAGCTTCCCCGGGGGCTACAATGAGCAGTTCTTC. This sequence joins TRBV5-4 and TRBJ2-1, with a weak D call TRBD2 (6 bases). V was trimmed by 2 bases and J by 3 bases, leaving 9 bases between them. The CDR3 extends over 14 amino acids. Germline V gene sequence: CDR1 SGHNT, CDR2 YYREEE (reference sequence).

This clone was seen once. The chain joins TRBV19 to TRBJ1-5; no definite D call. CDR3 length: 12 amino acids. Trimming left V 6 bases short and J 7 bases short, with 10 bases between. Germline V gives CDR1 LNHDA, CDR2 SQIVND (reference sequence). In DNA form, the CDR3 reads TGTGCCAGTAGCAACTATAGGCAGCCCCAGCATTTT. It encodes CASSNYRQPQHF.

The chain has TRBV6-1 and TRBJ2-7; D is perhaps TRBD2 (5 bases). CDR1 and CDR2 (germline): MNHNS, SASEGT. V lost 6 bases, J lost 7 bases, and 16 bases lay in between. CDR3 length equals 13 residues. The CDR3 loop reads CASRDGAGVEQYF. CDR3 bases: TGTGCCAGCAGGGACGGTGCCGGGGTGGAGCAGTACTTC.

CDR3 DNA: TGTGCCAGCAGCTACCCCCTCACGGGGGGACCCAATGAGCAGTTCTTC. Residues: CASSYPLTGGPNEQFF. The V and J genes are TRBV7-9 and TRBJ2-1; 7 bases are a match to TRBD2. This CDR3 has 16 residues. Germline CDR1 SEHNR, CDR2 FQNEAQ (reference sequence). V lost 4 bases, J lost 6 bases, and 12 bases stayed unmatched.

This chain uses TRBV25-1 with TRBJ1-6; D unresolved. The CDR3 spans 12 residues. V shed 8 bases and J shed 7 bases, with 9 bases lying between them. The germline CDR1 and CDR2 sequences are MGHDK and SYGVNS. The CDR3 is CASGYGNSPLHF. The CDR3 DNA is TGTGCCAGCGGATACGGGAATTCACCCCTCCACTTT.

The chain is built from TRBV7-6 and TRBJ2-3; D is undetermined. This CDR3 has 14 residues. Germline V gene lookup returns CDR1 SGHVS and CDR2 FNYEAQ. V was shortened by 4 bases and J by 8 bases, with 16 bases between the two germline ends. DNA for the CDR3: TGTGCCAGCAGCTCTCTCGATAGCCGGGTTACGCAGTATTTT. Encoded protein: CASSSLDSRVTQYF.

This clone came up a few times. The gene calls are TRBV7-9 and TRBJ1-4; D is perhaps TRBD1 (5 bases). CDR1 is SEHNR and CDR2 is FQNEAQ in the germline V gene (reference sequence). The CDR3 is 14 residues long. The V and J ends lost 6 bases and 5 bases respectively, with 13 bases between them. CDR3 amino acids: CASSSREGNEKLFF. The CDR3 DNA reads as TGTGCCAGCAGTTCCCGGGAGGGGAATGAAAAACTGTTTTTT.

This clone has just a few counts. This sequence joins TRBV4-1 and TRBJ1-2, with 9 bases lining up with TRBD1. J was trimmed by 3 bases and V by 1 base; bases with no gene match: 6. Germline loops: CDR1 MGHRA, CDR2 YSYEKL. The CDR3 extends over 16 amino acids. Written as DNA, the CDR3 is TGCGCCAGCAGCCAAGTGCCACAGGGGGCAGACTATGGCTACACCTTC. Its protein is CASSQVPQGADYGYTF.

This chain joins TRBV5-1 and TRBJ2-1, with 7 bases fitting TRBD2. The CDR3 runs 14 residues. V gave up 6 bases and J gave up 8 bases; unmatched junction bases: 11. Germline CDR1 is SGHRS and CDR2 is YFSETQ. The CDR3: CASTTSLIVDEQFF. In nucleotides, the CDR3 is TGCGCCAGCACGACTAGCCTCATTGTCGATGAGCAGTTCTTC.

The gene calls are TRBV5-1 and TRBJ1-2; weak D call: TRBD1 (6 bases). Between the trimmed V and J ends, which lost 3 bases and 4 bases, there was a span of 13 bases. CDR3 size: 14 residues. In germline, CDR1 is SGHRS, CDR2 YFSETQ. The CDR3 loop reads CASSSEGTLYGYTF. The CDR3 DNA follows: TGCGCCAGCAGCTCCGAGGGGACACTCTATGGCTACACCTTC.

This chain joins TRBV4-3 and TRBJ2-3; 8 nucleotides line up with TRBD2. Unmatched junction bases numbered 9, after V lost 1 base and J lost 0 bases. The CDR3 runs 18 residues. Germline CDR1 LGHNA, CDR2 YSLEER. This CDR3 is CASSQGIIAGTSTDTQYF. The CDR3 nucleotides are TGCGCCAGCAGCCAAGGGATCATAGCGGGGACGAGCACAGATACGCAGTATTTT.

The CDR3 DNA reads TGCGCCAGCGAGAATTTAGCGGGGGGCCCGGCGGGTACGCAGTATTTT. Residues: CASENLAGGPAGTQYF. The chain joins TRBV5-1 to TRBJ2-3; 10 bases are a match to TRBD2. V was clipped by 7 bases and J by 8 bases; unmatched bases: 16. The CDR3 is made up of 16 amino acids. Germline CDR1 SGHRS, CDR2 YFSETQ. Complete variable domain (other parts from reference TRBV5-1 and TRBJ2-3): KAGVTQTPRYLIKTRGQQVTLSCSPISGHRSVSWYQQTPGQGLQFLFEYFSETQRNKGNFPGRFSGRQFSNSRSEMNVSTLELGDSALYLCASENLAGGPAGTQYFGPGTRLTVL.

The V call is TRBV19, the J call TRBJ2-3, with TRBD2 matching 7 bases. The germline gives CDR1 LNHDA, CDR2 SQIVND (reference sequence). The trim removed 5 bases at V and 2 bases at J, leaving 10 bases unmatched. The CDR3 runs 16 residues. CDR3 nucleotide sequence: TGTGCCAGTAGTGATCCCCCTAGCGGATCCACAGATACGCAGTATTTT. Translating gives CASSDPPSGSTDTQYF.